This TCR beta chain appears in the sequencing data of a study of cytomegalovirus exposure and HLA in healthy donors. Study-wide background: Early released data had around 79 million unique TCRs, all coming from HLA-typed donors. The study, taken as a whole, reports: In most subjects, TCR beta sequences reportedly gave accurate predictions of HLA-A and HLA-B alleles. V- and J-gene trimming of TCR beta was linked (in a later analysis) to a missense DCLRE1C variant.

This CDR3 is built from 14 residues. Looked up from germline, CDR1 is SGHRS and CDR2 is YFSETQ. J gave up 9 bases and V 3 bases, and 8 bases lay outside the gene matches. Turning to this clone: Antigen unknown.

The study ran its PCR with 60 Vbeta and 13 Jbeta primers. Generated by immunoSEQ multiplex PCR, the TCRdb table keeps only in-frame clones and is missing some. Here the sample spans roughly 160,000 clones, approximately 85% being singletons. The specimen sequenced was PBMCs. This sequence joins TRBV5-1 and TRBJ1-1; 10 nucleotides agree with TRBD1. The clonotype originates from a man younger than 35 in good health and CMV-seropositive. Here the CDR3 DNA reads TGCGCCAGCAGCTCCAGACAGGGGGCGAGCCAAGCTTTCTTT. Its protein is CASSSRQGASQAFF.